Each of the 21 T cell receptor beta chains below was sequenced from the same sample in a study of T cell responses to AZD1222 COVID-19 vaccine. Libraries were prepared by immunoSEQ multiplex PCR; TCRdb keeps only in-frame clonotypes and omits some of them. The sample yields more than 75,000 clones, roughly 90% seen once. The sequencing here drew on peripheral blood, taken 28 days after the second AZD1222 dose. The receptors come from an adult who received the AZD1222 COVID-19 vaccine.

The gene calls are TRBV19 and TRBJ1-4; D not certain. Per germline, CDR1 LNHDA and CDR2 SQIVND (reference sequence). V shed 7 bases and J shed 5 bases, with 11 bases lying between them. This CDR3 region has 13 residues. The CDR3 spells CASTRYENEKLFF. DNA of the CDR3: TGTGCCAGTACTAGGTATGAGAATGAAAAACTGTTTTTT.

V usage is TRBV18 and J usage is TRBJ2-3; D is undetermined. The CDR3 is made up of 16 amino acids. Germline V lookup: CDR1 KGHSH, CDR2 LQKENI. V was shortened by 1 base and J by 2 bases, with 13 bases between the two germline ends. The CDR3 here is CASSPLDELATDTQYF. DNA of the CDR3: TGTGCCAGCTCACCACTCGACGAACTTGCCACAGATACGCAGTATTTT.

V and J are TRBV29-1 and TRBJ2-5; 11 positions agree with TRBD2. The germline CDR1 and CDR2 sequences are SQVTM and ANQGSEA. V was pared by 6 bases and J by 2 bases, with 8 bases of the junction left unmatched. This CDR3 is built from 15 residues. CDR3 sequence (DNA): TGCAGCGTAGAATTAGCGGGAGGGGGTCAAGAGACCCAGTACTTC. This translates into CSVELAGGGQETQYF.

The rearrangement joins TRBV4-2 to TRBJ1-1, with D perhaps TRBD1 (5 bases). CDR1 and CDR2 (germline): LGHNA, YNFKEQ. This CDR3 has 16 residues. V lost 0 bases, J lost 2 bases, and 13 bases lay in between. CDR3 in amino acids: CASSQDSMRGNTEAFF. CDR3 nucleotides: TGTGCCAGCAGCCAAGATAGTATGAGGGGAAACACTGAAGCTTTCTTT.

The V gene is TRBV6-5, the J gene TRBJ1-1; unclear D gene. Germline V CDR1 and CDR2: MNHEY, SVGAGI. V shed 7 bases and J shed 6 bases, with 15 bases lying between them. This CDR3 region has 13 residues. The CDR3 region has the DNA TGTGCCAGCACACCTCTCCCGGGCCCTGAAGCTTTCTTT. This encodes CASTPLPGPEAFF.

The CDR3: CASSFWSGASTYEQYF. Here the CDR3 DNA reads TGCGCCAGCAGCTTTTGGTCCGGGGCCTCCACCTACGAGCAGTACTTC. The gene calls are TRBV5-1 and TRBJ2-7; the D gene could be TRBD1 or TRBD2 (5 bases each). Germline V gene data show CDR1 as SGHRS and CDR2 as YFSETQ. Trimming pared 2 bases from V and 2 bases from J, leaving 17 bases between. The CDR3 covers 16 residues.

This clone was seen a single time. The rearrangement joins TRBV6-5 to TRBJ1-2; D remains ambiguous. The CDR3 sequence is 15 residues long. Trimming took off 7 bases at V and 4 bases at J, with 19 bases between the two ends. Germline V lookup: CDR1 MNHEY, CDR2 SVGAGI. CDR3 residues: CASNNVGSGLYGYTF. The CDR3, as DNA: TGTGCCAGCAACAACGTCGGGTCCGGGCTCTATGGCTACACCTTC.

V usage is TRBV6-5 and J usage is TRBJ1-5, with 9 bases identical to TRBD1. The length of the CDR3 is 15 residues. V trimming: 7 bases; J trimming: 4 bases; junction bases outside the gene matches: 8. Germline assignment: CDR1 MNHEY and CDR2 SVGAGI. The CDR3 coding sequence is TGTGCCAGCATGCACCGGGGACAGGGTAATCAGCCCCAGCATTTT. It translates to CASMHRGQGNQPQHF.

This chain links TRBV5-1 with TRBJ2-4; D gene unclear. CDR3 length equals 14 residues. Germline CDR1 is SGHRS and CDR2 is YFSETQ. V lost 2 bases, J lost 2 bases, and 8 bases lay in between. The CDR3 nucleotides are TGCGCCAGCAGCTTATTAGACCCCAAAAACATTCAGTACTTC. As protein: CASSLLDPKNIQYF.

Details on this clone: This specimen includes other DNA sequences encoding the same CDR3. The chain is built from TRBV5-1 and TRBJ1-1, with a weak D call TRBD1 (6 bases). Trimming pared 1 base from V and 1 base from J, leaving 17 bases between. The CDR3 is 17 amino acids. The germline V gene encodes CDR1 SGHRS and CDR2 YFSETQ. In nucleotides, the CDR3 is TGCGCCAGCAGCTTGAGGGGTTGGGGGGCAGGGAACACTGAAGCTTTCTTT. This codes for CASSLRGWGAGNTEAFF. Using reference TRBV5-1 and TRBJ1-1 for the parts outside the CDR3, the full variable domain is KAGVTQTPRYLIKTRGQQVTLSCSPISGHRSVSWYQQTPGQGLQFLFEYFSETQRNKGNFPGRFSGRQFSNSRSEMNVSTLELGDSALYLCASSLRGWGAGNTEAFFGQGTRLTVV.

This clone has just a few counts. This chain links TRBV2 with TRBJ2-5; 11 positions agree with TRBD2. This CDR3 comprises 16 residues. After removal of 7 bases from V and 5 bases from J, the junction contained 12 bases not matched to a gene. Germline lookup yields CDR1 SNHLY and CDR2 FYNNEI. CDR3 loop: CASMGTSGRGSETQYF. In nucleotides, the CDR3 is TGTGCCAGCATGGGTACTAGCGGGAGAGGGTCGGAGACCCAGTACTTC. The full variable domain, completed using reference TRBV2 and TRBJ2-5, is EPEVTQTPSHQVTQMGQEVILRCVPISNHLYFYWYRQILGQKVEFLVSFYNNEISEKSEIFDDQFSVERPDGSNFTLKIRSTKLEDSAMYFCASMGTSGRGSETQYFGPGTRLLVL.

There are a few counts of this clone. The J gene is TRBJ1-3, the V gene TRBV5-1, with D hard to call. The germline V and J ends were trimmed by 4 bases and 4 bases, with 9 bases remaining between them. Germline assignment: CDR1 SGHRS and CDR2 YFSETQ. The CDR3 extends over 13 amino acids. The CDR3 DNA reads TGCGCCAGCAGCCGGGGAGAGGGAAACACCATATATTTT. This gives the protein CASSRGEGNTIYF.

This rearrangement joins TRBV6-5 to TRBJ2-1; 12 bases fit TRBD2. Germline lookup yields CDR1 MNHEY and CDR2 SVGAGI. J lost 9 bases, V lost 4 bases, and 10 bases had no gene match. The CDR3 contains 16 residues. CDR3 region: CASSSRLAGAQSEQFF. The CDR3 DNA reads as TGTGCCAGCAGTTCCCGACTAGCGGGGGCGCAGAGTGAGCAGTTCTTC.

This chain links TRBV18 with TRBJ1-1, with a possible D match to TRBD1 (5 bases). Trimming took off 2 bases at V and 4 bases at J, with 14 bases between the two ends. CDR1 KGHSH and CDR2 LQKENI come from the germline V gene. CDR3 length equals 15 residues. CDR3 nucleotides: TGTGCCAGCTCACCATATGGGGCGGGACTCACTGAAGCTTTCTTT. Its translation is CASSPYGAGLTEAFF. The full variable domain, its missing parts supplied by reference TRBV18 and TRBJ1-1, is NAGVMQNPRHLVRRRGQEARLRCSPMKGHSHVYWYRQLPEEGLKFMVYLQKENIIDESGMPKERFSAEFPKEGPSILRIQQVVRGDSAAYFCASSPYGAGLTEAFFGQGTRLTVV.

The J gene is TRBJ1-1, the V gene TRBV7-8; unclear D gene. The CDR3 has 16 amino acids. Between the trimmed V and J ends, which lost 1 base and 4 bases, there was a span of 16 bases. Germline V gene sequence: CDR1 SGHVS, CDR2 FQNEAQ. DNA of the CDR3: TGTGCCAGCAGCTTAGGGATCAGTATCTGGGGCACTGAAGCTTTCTTT. Translation: CASSLGISIWGTEAFF.

This chain connects TRBV3-1 (or the pseudogene TRBV3-2) to TRBJ2-5; 13 nucleotides align to TRBD2. The CDR3 has 17 amino acids. From germline, CDR1 is LGHDT and CDR2 YNNKEL (reference sequence). The V segment lost 2 bases and the J segment 5 bases; nucleotides outside the gene matches: 8. The DNA of the CDR3 is TGTGCCAGCAGCCAACCCGGACTAGCGGGAGCAAAGGAGACCCAGTACTTC. The encoded protein is CASSQPGLAGAKETQYF.

The genes are TRBV25-1 and TRBJ1-2; 7 nucleotides line up with TRBD1. CDR3 length: 15 residues. Trimming at V came to 1 base and at J to 4 bases, leaving 6 bases not matched to a gene. Germline assignment: CDR1 MGHDK and CDR2 SYGVNS. The CDR3 loop reads CASSELRGQGYGYTF. For the CDR3, the DNA is TGTGCCAGCAGTGAATTAAGGGGGCAGGGCTATGGCTACACCTTC.

V gene TRBV12-5 combines with J gene TRBJ1-5, with no clear D. There are 12 residues in the CDR3. The germline V gene has CDR1 LGHNT and CDR2 FRNRAP. V was cut by 5 bases and J by 9 bases, with 11 bases left in between. The CDR3 DNA sequence: TGTGCTAGTGGTCCTTCAATTGGGCCCCAGCATTTT. Protein sequence: CASGPSIGPQHF. Full variable domain (remainder filled in from reference TRBV12-5 and TRBJ1-5): DARVTQTPRHKVTEMGQEVTMRCQPILGHNTVFWYRQTMMQGLELLAYFRNRAPLDDSGMPKDRFSAEMPDATLATLKIQPSEPRDSAVYFCASGPSIGPQHFGDGTRLSIL.

Only one count was recorded for this clone. A read error may explain this, as a much larger clone is one base away. Other DNA sequences in the same sample also yield this CDR3. The chain combines TRBV2 with TRBJ1-2, with 7 bases identical to TRBD1. With V trimmed by 6 bases and J by 6 bases, 4 bases remained unmatched. The CDR3 is 12 residues long. Germline values: CDR1 SNHLY, CDR2 FYNNEI. The CDR3 reads CASSLQGNGYTF. CDR3 bases: TGTGCCAGCAGCTTACAGGGGAATGGCTACACCTTC.

The genes are TRBV5-1 and TRBJ2-2; 11 bases are shared with TRBD2. J gave up 6 bases and V 5 bases, and 12 bases lay outside the gene matches. CDR1 is SGHRS, CDR2 YFSETQ, per germline. This CDR3 spans 17 amino acids. CDR3 region: CASSSSGRTLSAGELFF. As DNA, the CDR3 is TGCGCCAGCAGTTCTAGCGGGAGGACCCTAAGCGCCGGGGAGCTGTTTTTT.

This clone turned up a few times. This could be a read error, since a much larger clone is one nucleotide away. This sequence joins TRBV6-1 and TRBJ2-7, with 13 bases fitting TRBD2. In germline, CDR1 is MNHNS, CDR2 SASEGT. V shed 1 base and J 5 bases; nucleotides not matched to a gene: 2. The CDR3 loop spans 15 amino acids. The DNA of the CDR3 is TGTGCCAGCAGTGAAGGGACTAGCGGGAGCCACGAGCAGTACTTC. It codes for CASSEGTSGSHEQYF.